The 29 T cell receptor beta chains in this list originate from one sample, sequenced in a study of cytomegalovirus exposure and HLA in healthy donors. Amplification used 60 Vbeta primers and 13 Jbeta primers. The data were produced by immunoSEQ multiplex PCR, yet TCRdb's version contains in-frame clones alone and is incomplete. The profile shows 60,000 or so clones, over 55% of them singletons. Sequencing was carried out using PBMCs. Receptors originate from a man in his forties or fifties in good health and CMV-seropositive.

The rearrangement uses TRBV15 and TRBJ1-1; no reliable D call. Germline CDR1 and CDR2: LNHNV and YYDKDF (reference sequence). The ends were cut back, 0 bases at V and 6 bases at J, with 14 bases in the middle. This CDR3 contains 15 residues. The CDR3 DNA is TGTGCCACCAGCAGAGATGGGGAGAGGAGGGCTGAAGCTTTCTTT. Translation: CATSRDGERRAEAFF.

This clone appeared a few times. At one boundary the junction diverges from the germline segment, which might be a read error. The CDR3: CASSLERDTEAFF. CDR3 nucleotide sequence: TGTGCTAGCAGCTTAGAGAGAGACACTGAAGCTTTCTTT. The V call is TRBV7-7, the J call TRBJ1-1; D is undetermined. The CDR3 spans 13 residues. Per the germline V gene, CDR1 is SSHAT and CDR2 is FNYEAQ (reference sequence).

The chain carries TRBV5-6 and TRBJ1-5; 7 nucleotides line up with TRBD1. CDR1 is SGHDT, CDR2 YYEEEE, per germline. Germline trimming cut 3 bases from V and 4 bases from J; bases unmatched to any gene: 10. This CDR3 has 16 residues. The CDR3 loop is CASSSGGSGGNQPQHF. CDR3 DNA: TGTGCCAGCAGCTCGGGCGGATCAGGGGGAAATCAGCCCCAGCATTTT.

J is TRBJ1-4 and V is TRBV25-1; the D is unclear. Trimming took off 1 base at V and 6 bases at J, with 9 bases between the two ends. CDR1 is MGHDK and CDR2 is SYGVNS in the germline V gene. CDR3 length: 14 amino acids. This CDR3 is CASSEFAGDEKLFF. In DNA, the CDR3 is TGTGCCAGCAGTGAATTCGCGGGTGATGAAAAACTGTTTTTT. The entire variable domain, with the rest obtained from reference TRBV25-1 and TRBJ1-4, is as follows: EADIYQTPRYLVIGTGKKITLECSQTMGHDKMYWYQQDPGMELHLIHYSYGVNSTEKGDLSSESTVSRIRTEHFPLTLESARPSHTSQYLCASSEFAGDEKLFFGSGTQLSVL.

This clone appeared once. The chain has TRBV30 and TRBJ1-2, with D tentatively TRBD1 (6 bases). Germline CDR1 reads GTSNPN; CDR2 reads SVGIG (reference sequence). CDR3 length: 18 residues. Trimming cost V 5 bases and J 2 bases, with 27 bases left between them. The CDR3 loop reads CAWAWGGAESRGNYGYTF. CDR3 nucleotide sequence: TGTGCCTGGGCCTGGGGGGGGGCAGAATCGCGAGGAAACTATGGCTACACCTTC.

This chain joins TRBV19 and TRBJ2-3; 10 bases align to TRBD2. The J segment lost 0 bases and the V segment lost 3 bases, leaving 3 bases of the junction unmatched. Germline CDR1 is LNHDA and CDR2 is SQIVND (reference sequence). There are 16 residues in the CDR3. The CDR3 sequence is CASSMMGLASTDTQYF. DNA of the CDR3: TGTGCCAGTAGTATGATGGGACTAGCGAGCACAGATACGCAGTATTTT.

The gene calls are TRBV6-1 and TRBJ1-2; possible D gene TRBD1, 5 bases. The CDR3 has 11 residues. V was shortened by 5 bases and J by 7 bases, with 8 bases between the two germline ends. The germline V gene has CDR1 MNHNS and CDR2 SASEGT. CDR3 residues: CASSPGIGYTF. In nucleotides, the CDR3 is TGTGCCAGCAGTCCAGGGATTGGCTACACCTTC.

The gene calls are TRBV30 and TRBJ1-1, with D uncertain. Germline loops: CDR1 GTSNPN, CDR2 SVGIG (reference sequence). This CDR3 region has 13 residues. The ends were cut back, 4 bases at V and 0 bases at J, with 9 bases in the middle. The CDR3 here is CAWTLSMNTEAFF. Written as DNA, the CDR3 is TGTGCCTGGACGCTTAGTATGAACACTGAAGCTTTCTTT.

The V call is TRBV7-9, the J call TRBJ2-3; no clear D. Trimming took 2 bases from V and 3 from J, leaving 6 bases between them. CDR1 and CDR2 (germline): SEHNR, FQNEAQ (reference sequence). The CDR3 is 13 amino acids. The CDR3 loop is CASSLRRTDTQYF. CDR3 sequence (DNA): TGTGCCAGCAGCTTACGTCGGACAGATACGCAGTATTTT.

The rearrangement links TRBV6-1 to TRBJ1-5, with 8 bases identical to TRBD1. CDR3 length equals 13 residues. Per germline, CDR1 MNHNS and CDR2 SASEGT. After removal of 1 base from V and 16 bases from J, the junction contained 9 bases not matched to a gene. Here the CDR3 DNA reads TGTGCCAGCAGTGAAGGTCGCTACAGGGGGGAACATTTT. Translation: CASSEGRYRGEHF.

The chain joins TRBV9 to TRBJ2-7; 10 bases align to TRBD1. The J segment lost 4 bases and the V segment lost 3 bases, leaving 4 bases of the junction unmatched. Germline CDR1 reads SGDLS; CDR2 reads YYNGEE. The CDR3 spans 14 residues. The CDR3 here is CASSARQGAYEQYF. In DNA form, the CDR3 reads TGTGCCAGCAGCGCTCGACAGGGGGCTTACGAGCAGTACTTC.

The CDR3 DNA reads as TGTGCCAGCAGCCGCCACGGACTAGCGAGGGAGACCCAGTACTTC. As protein: CASSRHGLARETQYF. The chain couples TRBV7-3 to TRBJ2-5, with 9 bases fitting TRBD2. The junction had 9 bases not matched to a gene; V was cut back by 5 bases and J by 5 bases. Germline V CDR1 and CDR2: SGHTA, FQGTGA. CDR3 size: 15 residues.

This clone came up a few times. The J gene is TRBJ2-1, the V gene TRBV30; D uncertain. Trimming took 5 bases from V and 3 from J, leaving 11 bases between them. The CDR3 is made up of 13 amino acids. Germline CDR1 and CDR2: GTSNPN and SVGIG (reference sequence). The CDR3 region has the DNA TGTGCCTGGGACCTAACAGACTACAATGAGCAGTTCTTC. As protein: CAWDLTDYNEQFF.

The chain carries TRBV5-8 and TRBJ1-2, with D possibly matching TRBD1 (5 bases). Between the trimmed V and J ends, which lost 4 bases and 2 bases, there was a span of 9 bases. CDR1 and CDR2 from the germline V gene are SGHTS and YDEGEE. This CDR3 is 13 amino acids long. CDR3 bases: TGTGCCAGCAGCCCTGACAGAAACTATGGCTACACCTTC. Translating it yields CASSPDRNYGYTF.

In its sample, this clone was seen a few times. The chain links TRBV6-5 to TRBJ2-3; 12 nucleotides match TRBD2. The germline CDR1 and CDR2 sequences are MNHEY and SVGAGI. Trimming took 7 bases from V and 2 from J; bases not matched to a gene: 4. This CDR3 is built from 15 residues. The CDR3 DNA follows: TGTGCCAGCATCGGACTAGCGGGGCCCACAGATACGCAGTATTTT. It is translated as CASIGLAGPTDTQYF.

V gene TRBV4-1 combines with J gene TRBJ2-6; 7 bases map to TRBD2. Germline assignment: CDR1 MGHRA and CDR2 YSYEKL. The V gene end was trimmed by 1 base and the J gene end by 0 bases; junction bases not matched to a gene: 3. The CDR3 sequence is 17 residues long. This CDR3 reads CASSQGWGGSGANVLTF. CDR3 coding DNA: TGCGCCAGCAGCCAAGGTTGGGGGGGCTCTGGGGCCAACGTCCTGACTTTC.

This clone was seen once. CDR3 region: CASRPGQGMGTEAFF. CDR3 in DNA: TGTGCCAGCAGGCCGGGACAGGGTATGGGCACTGAAGCTTTCTTT. The V and J genes are TRBV6-1 and TRBJ1-1, with TRBD1 matching 9 bases. CDR1 and CDR2 from the germline V gene are MNHNS and SASEGT. Trimming removed 6 bases from V and 4 bases from J; junction bases left unmatched: 9. This CDR3 contains 15 residues.

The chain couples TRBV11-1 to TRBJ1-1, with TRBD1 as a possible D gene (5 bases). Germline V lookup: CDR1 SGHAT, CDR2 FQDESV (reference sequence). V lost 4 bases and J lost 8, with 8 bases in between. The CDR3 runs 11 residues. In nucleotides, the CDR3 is TGTGCCAGCAGCTCATGGACAGAAGCTTTCTTT. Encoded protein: CASSSWTEAFF.

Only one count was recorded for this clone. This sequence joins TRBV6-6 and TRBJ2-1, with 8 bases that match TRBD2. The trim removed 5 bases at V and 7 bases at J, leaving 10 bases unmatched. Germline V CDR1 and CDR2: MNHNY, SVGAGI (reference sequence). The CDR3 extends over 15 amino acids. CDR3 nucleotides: TGTGCCAGCAGTCCACGGGGGGGCAGCGGGAATGAGCAGTTCTTC. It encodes CASSPRGGSGNEQFF.

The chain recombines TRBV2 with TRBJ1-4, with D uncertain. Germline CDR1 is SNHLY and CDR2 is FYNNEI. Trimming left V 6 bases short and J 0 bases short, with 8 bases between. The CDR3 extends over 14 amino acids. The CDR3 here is CASRRSPTNEKLFF. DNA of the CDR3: TGTGCCAGCAGGAGGAGCCCAACTAATGAAAAACTGTTTTTT.

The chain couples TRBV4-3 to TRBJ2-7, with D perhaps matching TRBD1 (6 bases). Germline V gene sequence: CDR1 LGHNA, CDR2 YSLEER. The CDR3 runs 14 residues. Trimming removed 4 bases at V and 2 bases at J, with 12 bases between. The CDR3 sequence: CASSPLGQAYEQYF. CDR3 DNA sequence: TGCGCCAGCAGCCCCTTGGGACAAGCCTACGAGCAGTACTTC.

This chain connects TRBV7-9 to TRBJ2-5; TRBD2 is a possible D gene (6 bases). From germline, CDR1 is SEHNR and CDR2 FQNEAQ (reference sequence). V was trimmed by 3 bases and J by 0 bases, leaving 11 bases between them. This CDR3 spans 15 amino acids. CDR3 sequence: CASSFSGGYQETQYF. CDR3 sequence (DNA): TGTGCCAGCAGCTTTAGCGGTGGTTACCAAGAGACCCAGTACTTC.

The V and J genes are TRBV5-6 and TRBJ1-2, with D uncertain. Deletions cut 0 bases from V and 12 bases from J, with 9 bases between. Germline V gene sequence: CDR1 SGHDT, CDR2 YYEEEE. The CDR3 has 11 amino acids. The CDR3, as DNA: TGTGCCAGCAGCTTGGTCGGTTTCCACACCTTC. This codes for CASSLVGFHTF. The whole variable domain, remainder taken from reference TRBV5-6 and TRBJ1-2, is DAGVTQSPTHLIKTRGQQVTLRCSPKSGHDTVSWYQQALGQGPQFIFQYYEEEERQRGNFPDRFSGHQFPNYSSELNVNALLLGDSALYLCASSLVGFHTFGSGTRLTVV.

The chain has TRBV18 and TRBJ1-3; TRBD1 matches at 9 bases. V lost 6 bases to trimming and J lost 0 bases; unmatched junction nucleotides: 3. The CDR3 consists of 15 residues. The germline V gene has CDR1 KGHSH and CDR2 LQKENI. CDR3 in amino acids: CASSEQGASGNTIYF. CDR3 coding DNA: TGTGCCAGCTCGGAACAGGGGGCCTCTGGAAACACCATATATTTT. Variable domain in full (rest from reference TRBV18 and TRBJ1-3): NAGVMQNPRHLVRRRGQEARLRCSPMKGHSHVYWYRQLPEEGLKFMVYLQKENIIDESGMPKERFSAEFPKEGPSILRIQQVVRGDSAAYFCASSEQGASGNTIYFGEGSWLTVV.

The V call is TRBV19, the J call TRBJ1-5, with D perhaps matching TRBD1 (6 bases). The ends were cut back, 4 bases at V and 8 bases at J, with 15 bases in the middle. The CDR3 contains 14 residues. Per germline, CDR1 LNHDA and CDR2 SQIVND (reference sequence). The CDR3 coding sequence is TGTGCCAGTAGTAATCTACAGGGTGCAGAGCCCCAGCATTTT. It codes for CASSNLQGAEPQHF.

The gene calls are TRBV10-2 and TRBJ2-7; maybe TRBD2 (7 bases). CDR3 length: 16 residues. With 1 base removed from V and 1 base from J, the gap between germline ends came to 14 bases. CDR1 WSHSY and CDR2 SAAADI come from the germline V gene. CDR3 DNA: TGCGCCAGCAGTGAGTTTAGGGCGGGGGCTTCCTACGAGCAGTACTTC. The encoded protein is CASSEFRAGASYEQYF.

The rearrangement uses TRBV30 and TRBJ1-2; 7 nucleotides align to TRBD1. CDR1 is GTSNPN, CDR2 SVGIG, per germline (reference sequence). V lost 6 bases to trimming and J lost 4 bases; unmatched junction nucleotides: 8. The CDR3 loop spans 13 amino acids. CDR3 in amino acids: CACRQGIAYGYTF. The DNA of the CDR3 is TGTGCCTGCAGACAGGGTATTGCCTATGGCTACACCTTC.

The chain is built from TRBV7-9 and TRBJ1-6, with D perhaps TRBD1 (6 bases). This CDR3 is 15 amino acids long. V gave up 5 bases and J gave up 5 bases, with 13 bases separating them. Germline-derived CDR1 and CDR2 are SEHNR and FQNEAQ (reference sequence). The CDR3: CASSPGTSDNSPLHF. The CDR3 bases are TGTGCCAGCAGCCCGGGGACATCGGATAATTCACCCCTCCACTTT.

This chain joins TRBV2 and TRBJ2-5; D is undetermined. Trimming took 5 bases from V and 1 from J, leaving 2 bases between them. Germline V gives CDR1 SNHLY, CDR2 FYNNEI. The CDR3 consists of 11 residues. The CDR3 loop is CASSRQETQYF. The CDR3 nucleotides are TGTGCCAGCAGTCGCCAAGAGACCCAGTACTTC.